This entry is about one T cell receptor beta chain. These data are taken from a study of blood T cell repertoires in COVID-19. Study information: Samples came from the United States, Italy and Spain, spanning acute and convalescent COVID-19. From T cells, B-cell-depleted T cells, or PBMCs came the material, which was cDNA or gDNA.

As handled by the study authors: Amplified reference gene primers provided the basis for estimating nucleated cell counts. Here immunoSEQ multiplex PCR was the method, and the copy in TCRdb shows in-frame clones only, minus some. That table furnishes V, J and clone size, whereas the DNA furnished D and trimming. The sample contains about 260,000 clones, about 85% of which appear only once. CDR3 length equals 16 residues. Germline V gene data show CDR1 as MNHEY and CDR2 as SMNVEV (reference sequence). Germline trimming cut 6 bases from V and 0 bases from J; bases unmatched to any gene: 3. The chain is built from TRBV27 and TRBJ2-1, with 12 bases identical to TRBD2. The source is a human donor in a cohort sampled during active COVID-19. What was sequenced was peripheral blood. CDR3 loop: CASRRGLAGSYNEQFF. In nucleotides, the CDR3 is TGTGCCAGCAGGCGGGGACTAGCGGGCTCCTACAATGAGCAGTTCTTC.